The clone carrying this T cell receptor beta chain was observed a handful of times. Its antigen is unidentified. This sample is part of a study of beta chain features in type 1 diabetes. General observations from the study: Shortening that was moderate but significant affected the TCRB CDR3s of Type 1 diabetes patients in all four CD4+ subsets. Patients with type 1 diabetes carried fewer insertions and had more deletions at their VDJ junctions. Patients showed naive, central memory and Treg TCRB repertoires that appeared more similar than those of healthy donors.

The sequenced template was cDNA made from the entire isolated RNA. TCRdb's copy holds only in-frame clones and misses some; the assay was immunoSEQ multiplex PCR. The data hold roughly 300,000 clones, with approximately 9.7% observed a single time. Stem cell-like memory, regulatory, central memory and naive CD4+ cells were sorted via CD45RO/CCR7/CD25/CD127/CD95/CD27. Purities over 95% were achieved in all sorted populations. V lost 5 bases and J lost 7; bases outside the gene matches: 10. CDR1 SGHAT and CDR2 FQNNGV come from the germline V gene. The CDR3 spans 16 residues. J is TRBJ2-1 and V is TRBV11-2, with 11 bases fitting TRBD1. The TCR was taken from a man aged 25 to 40 with type 1 diabetes. Input material: central memory CD4+ T cells from blood. In nucleotides, the CDR3 is TGTGCCAGCAGCCCCCTCCCGGGACAGGGGGGTAATGAGCAGTTCTTC. Encoded protein: CASSPLPGQGGNEQFF.